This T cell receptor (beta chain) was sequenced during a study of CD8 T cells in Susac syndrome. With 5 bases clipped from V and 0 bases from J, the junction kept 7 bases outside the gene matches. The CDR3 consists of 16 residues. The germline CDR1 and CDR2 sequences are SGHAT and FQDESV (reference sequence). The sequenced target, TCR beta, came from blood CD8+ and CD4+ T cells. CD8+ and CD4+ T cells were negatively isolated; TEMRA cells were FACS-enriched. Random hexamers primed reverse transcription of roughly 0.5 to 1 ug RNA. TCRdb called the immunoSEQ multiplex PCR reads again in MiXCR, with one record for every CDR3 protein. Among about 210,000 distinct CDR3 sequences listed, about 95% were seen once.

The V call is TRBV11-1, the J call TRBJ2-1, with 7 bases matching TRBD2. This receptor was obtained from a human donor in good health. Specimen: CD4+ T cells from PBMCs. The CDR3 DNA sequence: TGTGCCAGCAGCCCCAGCGGGATTATCTCCTACAATGAGCAGTTCTTC. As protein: CASSPSGIISYNEQFF.